This paragraph reports one TCR beta chain. What it binds is unknown. TCRdb re-called the PCR reads through MiXCR, storing one row per CDR3 protein. The sample yields about 640,000 distinct CDR3 sequences, 20% seen once. This sample stems from a study of molecular identifiers for immune sequencing clone quantification. Study conclusions and caveats: In CMV-specific effectors, clones above 20 copies held over 99% of molecules; naive, under 1%. Because of identical TCR molecules sharing a barcode, sizes of highly expanded clones could be underestimated.

Preparation of naive CD8 libraries involved roughly 19,000 to 1,100,000 sorted cells and 10%, 30% or 50% RNA. Sequenced material: naive CD8+ T cells from blood, with Jurkat cell RNA spiked in. Subset indicated: FACS-sorted CD8+CD4-CCR7+CD45RA+ naive T cells. This sequence was found in a human donor in good health. Some libraries in this study had Jurkat cell RNA spiked in.

CDR3 in DNA: TGTGCCAGCAGCCCCCCCGGGAGAGAATACAATGAGCAGTTCTTC. Translation gives CASSPPGREYNEQFF. The chain recombines TRBV14 with TRBJ2-1; a weak D match, TRBD2 (6 bases). Per the germline V gene, CDR1 is SGHDN and CDR2 is FVKESK. The CDR3 sequence is 15 residues long. V gave up 4 bases and J gave up 4 bases, with 14 bases separating them. The full variable domain, its missing parts supplied by reference TRBV14 and TRBJ2-1, is EAGVTQFPSHSVIEKGQTVTLRCDPISGHDNLYWYRRVMGKEIKFLLHFVKESKQDESGMPNNRFLAERTGGTYSTLKVQPAELEDSGVYFCASSPPGREYNEQFFGPGTRLTVL.